These T cell receptor beta chains were read from a single sample in a study of CD8 T cells in Susac syndrome. From the immunoSEQ multiplex PCR reads, TCRdb called clonotypes with MiXCR, one entry per CDR3 protein. Found here are about 140,000 distinct CDR3 sequences, approximately 96% of them singletons; the top ten hold around 0.11%. Sequenced input: CD4+ T cells from PBMCs. All receptors come from a human donor with multiple sclerosis. CDR3s include the opening cysteine and the closing phenylalanine or tryptophan. A D gene is named only where the DNA matches it firmly. Clone size is stated in some rows and not others, as once, few, many or a class when expanded.

.	.	TRBV29-1	12	TRBJ1-1	TGCAGCGTTAAACAGGGGAACACTGAAGCTTTCTTT	CSVKQGNTEAFF
.	TRBD1	TRBV3-1	20	TRBJ1-5	TGTGCCAGCAGCCAAGATCACCCCAGGGGGCGCGGTATTGGCAATCAGCCCCAGCATTTT	CASSQDHPRGRGIGNQPQHF
once	TRBD2	TRBV30	13	TRBJ2-3	TGTGCCTGGAGCCGACCGGGGGGAGATACGCAGTATTTT	CAWSRPGGDTQYF
.	.	TRBV27	13	TRBJ1-2	TGTGCCAGCAGTTTAACCCAGGGACGTGGCTACACCTTC	CASSLTQGRGYTF
.	.	TRBV18	16	TRBJ1-5	TGTGCCAGCTCACCGCTCCGCCCCGACGCTAATCAGCCCCAGCATTTT	CASSPLRPDANQPQHF
.	.	TRBV11-2	18	TRBJ2-1	TGTGCCAGCAGCTGGTCTGGGGGGGCAAAATTGTCCTACAATGAGCAGTTCTTC	CASSWSGGAKLSYNEQFF
.	.	TRBV5-6	14	TRBJ2-7	TGTGCCAGCGACCCCAGGCACAGGGCCTACGAGCAGTACTTC	CASDPRHRAYEQYF
.	.	TRBV12-3/TRBV12-4	15	TRBJ2-4	TGTGCCAGCAGTGGGACCTGGAGTGTCAAAAACATTCAGTACTTC	CASSGTWSVKNIQYF
once	.	TRBV7-9	15	TRBJ1-1	TGTGCCAGCAGCTCAAGGGATGGGACGAACACTGAAGCTTTCTTT	CASSSRDGTNTEAFF
.	TRBD1	TRBV12-3/TRBV12-4	16	TRBJ2-5	TGTGCCAGCAGTTTAGGGACAGGGGGTGGGCGAGAGACCCAGTACTTC	CASSLGTGGGRETQYF
.	.	TRBV7-2	14	TRBJ1-6	TGTGCCAGCAGGGTTCCACCGTTAAATTCACCCCTCCACTTT	CASRVPPLNSPLHF
.	.	TRBV5-4	15	TRBJ2-5	TGTGCCAGCAGCCTGCCCACAGGAGTACAAGAGACCCAGTACTTC	CASSLPTGVQETQYF
.	TRBD2	TRBV7-9	18	TRBJ2-3	TGTGCCAGCAGCTCTGCGGTGGGTGGCGGGAGGGCCGCAGATACGCAGTATTTT	CASSSAVGGGRAADTQYF
.	TRBD1	TRBV7-3	16	TRBJ2-5	TGTGCCAGCAGCCGACAAGGACAGGGGGCAAGGGCGGCCCAGTACTTC	CASSRQGQGARAAQYF
.	.	TRBV12-3/TRBV12-4	13	TRBJ1-2	TGTGCCAGCAGCTCCGGGGCCGAGGGCGGCTACACCTTC	CASSSGAEGGYTF
.	.	TRBV27	15	TRBJ1-2	TGTGCCAGCAGTGAACCGGGGGGCCCCTACTATGGCTACACCTTC	CASSEPGGPYYGYTF
.	TRBD2	TRBV20-1	16	TRBJ2-3	TGCAGTGCTAGATTTGTAGCGGGGGGTAGCACAGATACGCAGTATTTT	CSARFVAGGSTDTQYF
.	.	TRBV19	14	TRBJ2-1	TGTGCCAGTAGTAACGAACTAGTAATGAATGAGCAGTTCTTC	CASSNELVMNEQFF
.	.	TRBV5-6	11	TRBJ2-3	TGTGCCAGCAGCTTGAGGGTTACGCAGTATTTT	CASSLRVTQYF
.	.	TRBV20-1	15	TRBJ2-3	TGCAGTGCTAGATCATTAGCGGAGCCGACAGATACGCAGTATTTT	CSARSLAEPTDTQYF
once	TRBD2	TRBV29-1	13	TRBJ2-1	TGCAGCGTTGAAGTTGGGACTAGAGGTGAGCAGTTCTTC	CSVEVGTRGEQFF
.	TRBD1	TRBV2	13	TRBJ1-1	TGTGCCAGCAAGGACAGGGAGTCCACTGAAGCTTTCTTT	CASKDRESTEAFF
.	TRBD1	TRBV12-3/TRBV12-4	14	TRBJ2-3	TGTGCCAGCCTCAGACAGGGGTGGCCAGATACGCAGTATTTT	CASLRQGWPDTQYF
.	.	TRBV29-1	11	TRBJ2-1	TGCAGCGTTGATAGGTCGGCTGAGCAGTTCTTC	CSVDRSAEQFF
.	TRBD1	TRBV2	16	TRBJ1-5	TGTGCCAGCAGTGACGGACAGGGACATCGCAATCAGCCCCAGCATTTT	CASSDGQGHRNQPQHF
once	.	TRBV28	17	TRBJ2-7	TGTGCCAGCAGTCCCGCCCTCGGGACGGACCTATCCTACGAGCAGTACTTC	CASSPALGTDLSYEQYF